A selection of T cell receptor beta chains follows, all from one sample in a study of patients and donors after allogeneic stem cell transplantation. TCRdb reprocessed the RT-PCR reads with MiXCR, giving one entry per CDR3 protein. This repertoire shows 390,000 or so distinct CDR3 sequences, approximately 16% found once; its top ten account for over 6%. The material sequenced was blood, either unsorted or a sorted T cell fraction (not recorded which). Source of these receptors: a human donor who was either an allogeneic HSCT recipient or a stem cell or donor lymphocyte infusion donor (not recorded which). It is not recorded whose cells these are; they may come from a transplant donor. Each CDR3 is given with its conserved first and last residue. The D gene is left open where the match is weak. Expanded clones get a size class; other rows say once, few or many, or leave the size out.

V gene	J gene	clone size	D gene	CDR3 protein	CDR3 DNA
TRBV5-1	TRBJ2-3	.	.	CASSFRAGSQYF	TGCGCCAGCAGCTTTCGGGCGGGCTCGCAGTATTTT
TRBV2	TRBJ2-2	few	.	CASTLEAANTGELFF	TGTGCCAGCACCTTAGAGGCGGCTAACACCGGGGAGCTGTTTTTT
TRBV5-1	TRBJ2-7	.	TRBD1	CASSLPTGGRDEQYF	TGCGCCAGCAGCTTGCCAACAGGGGGACGAGACGAGCAGTACTTC
TRBV5-1	TRBJ1-6	few	.	CASSLDIKSPLHF	TGCGCCAGCAGCTTGGACATAAAGTCACCCCTCCACTTT
TRBV20-1	TRBJ2-2	.	.	CSARLIGYAGELFF	TGCAGTGCTAGATTAATAGGTTACGCCGGGGAGCTGTTTTTT
TRBV5-4	TRBJ2-7	.	.	CASQGSDYEQYF	TGTGCCAGCCAGGGTAGCGACTACGAGCAGTACTTC
TRBV12-3/TRBV12-4	TRBJ1-2	many	.	CASSYPDGSGYTF	TGTGCCAGCAGTTACCCGGACGGGAGCGGCTACACCTTC
TRBV6-5	TRBJ2-3	few	.	CASSYRVSTDTQYF	TGTGCCAGCAGCTACAGGGTGAGCACAGATACGCAGTATTTT
TRBV5-1	TRBJ2-7	many	.	CASSFDSHEQYF	TGCGCCAGCAGCTTCGACTCCCACGAGCAGTACTTC
TRBV6-1	TRBJ2-2	few	.	CASSIWGNTGELFF	TGTGCCAGCTCAATATGGGGGAACACCGGGGAGCTGTTTTTT
TRBV7-6	TRBJ2-2	few	.	CASSFTAVGSWRNTGELFF	TGTGCCAGCAGCTTTACGGCAGTAGGGAGCTGGCGGAACACCGGGGAGCTGTTTTTT
TRBV5-1	TRBJ1-3	.	.	CASSLGGNSGNTIYF	TGCGCCAGCAGCTTAGGTGGAAACTCTGGAAACACCATATATTTT
TRBV5-1	TRBJ2-5	few	.	CASRLGQETQYF	TGCGCCAGCAGATTGGGGCAAGAGACCCAGTACTTC
TRBV7-9	TRBJ2-3	.	TRBD2	CASSLVLAGTDTQYF	TGTGCCAGCAGCTTAGTACTAGCGGGCACAGATACGCAGTATTTT
TRBV4-3	TRBJ2-7	.	.	CASSKGTESSYEQYF	TGCGCCAGCAGCAAAGGGACGGAAAGCTCCTACGAGCAGTACTTC
TRBV20-1	TRBJ2-2	few	.	CSAREANTGELFF	TGCAGTGCTAGAGAAGCGAACACCGGGGAGCTGTTTTTT
TRBV7-9	TRBJ2-5	.	.	CASSLGRVGAETQYF	TGTGCCAGCAGCTTAGGAAGGGTAGGGGCGGAGACCCAGTACTTC
TRBV5-1	TRBJ2-1	few	TRBD2	CASSLAQTSWSSYNEQFF	TGCGCCAGCAGCTTGGCCCAGACTAGCTGGAGCTCCTACAATGAGCAGTTCTTC
TRBV12-5	TRBJ2-1	.	TRBD1	CASGPGQPYNEQFF	TGTGCTAGTGGCCCGGGACAGCCTTACAATGAGCAGTTCTTC
TRBV20-1	TRBJ1-6	.	.	CSALEGNSPLHF	TGCAGTGCTCTGGAGGGAAATTCACCCCTCCACTTT
TRBV25-1	TRBJ2-7	once	TRBD1	CASSGIRDRYYEQYF	TGTGCCAGCAGTGGAATTCGGGACAGATACTACGAGCAGTACTTC
TRBV7-9	TRBJ2-7	.	TRBD1	CASHPGTGWGEQYF	TGTGCCAGTCACCCCGGGACAGGCTGGGGGGAGCAGTACTTC
TRBV4-2	TRBJ2-5	few	TRBD2	CASSQDRATSGGETQYF	TGTGCCAGCAGCCAAGATAGGGCGACTAGCGGGGGAGAGACCCAGTACTTC
TRBV20-1	TRBJ1-5	.	.	CSASGARGDSNQPQHF	TGCAGTGCTAGTGGGGCTCGGGGGGATAGCAATCAGCCCCAGCATTTT
TRBV7-9	TRBJ2-7	.	TRBD1	CASSKRLDRGHEQYF	TGTGCCAGCAGCAAGAGGTTGGACAGGGGTCACGAGCAGTACTTC
TRBV5-1	TRBJ2-7	few	.	CASSLGRWTYEQYF	TGCGCCAGCAGCTTGGGACGGTGGACCTACGAGCAGTACTTC
TRBV5-8	TRBJ2-7	.	.	CASRLMLGTYEQYF	TGTGCCAGCAGGTTAATGTTGGGGACCTACGAGCAGTACTTC
TRBV10-3	TRBJ1-3	.	.	CAISEPRQFGNTIYF	TGTGCCATCAGTGAGCCCCGACAGTTTGGAAACACCATATATTTT
TRBV6-1	TRBJ2-5	few	.	CASSQTRKETQYF	TGTGCCAGCAGTCAAACTAGGAAAGAGACCCAGTACTTC
TRBV10-3	TRBJ2-1	.	TRBD2	CATQRGNEQFF	TGTGCCACCCAGCGGGGCAATGAGCAGTTCTTC
TRBV5-5	TRBJ2-7	.	TRBD2	CASSLKLAGSFEQYF	TGTGCCAGCAGCTTGAAACTAGCGGGAAGTTTCGAGCAGTACTTC
TRBV7-2	TRBJ2-7	.	TRBD2	CASSPLAGRGQGEQYF	TGTGCCAGCAGCCCACTAGCGGGAAGGGGCCAGGGCGAGCAGTACTTC
TRBV20-1	TRBJ1-5	few	.	CSAREGRPHQPQHF	TGCAGTGCTAGAGAAGGGCGGCCTCATCAGCCCCAGCATTTT
TRBV4-3	TRBJ2-1	few	.	CASSQGDWTEYNEQFF	TGCGCCAGCAGCCAAGGAGATTGGACAGAATACAATGAGCAGTTCTTC
TRBV6-2/TRBV6-3	TRBJ2-2	.	.	CASSSGDANTGELFF	TGTGCCAGCAGTTCTGGAGACGCGAACACCGGGGAGCTGTTTTTT
TRBV4-1	TRBJ2-1	many	TRBD2	CASSLLPLAGGDNEQFF	TGCGCCAGCAGTCTTCTTCCCCTAGCGGGAGGAGACAATGAGCAGTTCTTC
TRBV6-5	TRBJ1-1	few	.	CASSYMALNTEAFF	TGTGCCAGCAGTTACATGGCCCTGAACACTGAAGCTTTCTTT
TRBV6-5	TRBJ1-1	.	.	CASSYSRAGTEAFF	TGTGCCAGCAGTTACTCGAGGGCTGGGACTGAAGCTTTCTTT
TRBV12-3/TRBV12-4	TRBJ1-6	many	.	CASSFGGDASPLHF	TGTGCCAGCAGTTTCGGAGGGGACGCCTCACCCCTCCACTTT
TRBV5-1	TRBJ2-1	few	.	CASSLVAGRSEQFF	TGCGCCAGCAGCTTGGTGGCAGGGCGGAGTGAGCAGTTCTTC
TRBV7-3	TRBJ2-3	few	TRBD2	CASSRGGGISTDTQYF	TGTGCCAGCAGCCGGGGCGGGGGAATTAGCACAGATACGCAGTATTTT
TRBV20-1	TRBJ2-2	many	.	CSARPDSLGTGELFF	TGCAGTGCTCGCCCGGACTCCCTGGGTACGGGGGAGCTGTTTTTT
TRBV7-8	TRBJ1-1	.	TRBD1	CASSPNPGQGWTEAFF	TGTGCCAGCAGCCCCAATCCGGGACAGGGGTGGACTGAAGCTTTCTTT
TRBV4-1	TRBJ1-2	few	.	CASSPRGGGSGYTF	TGCGCCAGCAGCCCCCGGGGGGGGGGATCTGGCTACACCTTC
TRBV7-9	TRBJ1-2	.	.	CASSHAGGQVSGYTF	TGTGCCAGCAGCCATGCAGGTGGGCAAGTCTCTGGCTACACCTTC
TRBV4-1	TRBJ2-1	.	TRBD2	CASSPQVSGASYNEQFF	TGCGCCAGCAGCCCCCAGGTCAGCGGGGCTTCCTACAATGAGCAGTTCTTC
TRBV6-2/TRBV6-3	TRBJ2-7	few	.	CASTQGDLYEQYF	TGTGCCAGCACCCAAGGAGACCTTTACGAGCAGTACTTC
TRBV9	TRBJ2-7	large	.	CASSAELGAYEQYF	TGTGCCAGCAGCGCGGAGCTAGGAGCCTACGAGCAGTACTTC
TRBV9	TRBJ1-4	few	.	CASSVWASSNEKLFF	TGTGCCAGCAGCGTATGGGCCTCGTCGAATGAAAAACTGTTTTTT
TRBV4-1	TRBJ1-6	few	.	CASSLEGRAYNSPLHF	TGCGCCAGCAGCCTAGAGGGCAGAGCCTATAATTCACCCCTCCACTTT
TRBV7-9	TRBJ1-6	.	TRBD1	CASSLDRGLGSPLHF	TGTGCCAGCAGCTTAGACAGGGGGTTAGGTTCACCCCTCCACTTT
TRBV7-9	TRBJ1-4	.	TRBD1	CASSQVAGGATNEKLFF	TGTGCCAGCAGCCAAGTGGCAGGGGGTGCTACTAATGAAAAACTGTTTTTT
TRBV7-3	TRBJ1-1	.	TRBD1	CASSPINRGNTEAFF	TGTGCCAGCAGCCCGATTAACAGGGGCAACACTGAAGCTTTCTTT
TRBV27	TRBJ1-2	.	.	CASSLRESYGYTF	TGTGCCAGCAGTCTCAGGGAATCCTATGGCTACACCTTC
TRBV20-1	TRBJ1-1	few	.	CSAQGQNTEAFF	TGCAGTGCTCAGGGACAGAACACTGAAGCTTTCTTT
TRBV30	TRBJ1-5	few	TRBD1	CAWSRGGKGQPQHF	TGTGCCTGGAGTAGAGGGGGCAAGGGTCAGCCCCAGCATTTT
TRBV5-5	TRBJ1-3	few	.	CASSRLESPGNTIYF	TGTGCCAGCAGCCGGCTCGAATCGCCTGGAAACACCATATATTTT
TRBV3-1	TRBJ2-1	many	TRBD2	CASSLGTSGPYNEQFF	TGTGCCAGCAGCCTCGGGACTAGCGGACCTTACAATGAGCAGTTCTTC